The present TCR beta chain was sequenced within a study of Graves' ophthalmopathy and Graves' hyperthyroidism. Exclusion criteria comprised other autoimmune diseases, uncontrolled infections, pregnancy or lactation in patients. The diagnosis combined clinical symptoms, thyroxine, TRAb, thyroid ultrasound and orbital computed tomography scans. Beta-chain TCR CDR3 regions were amplified from RNA transcripts. Scientists carried out first-round RT-PCR using HTBI primers and then a second-round multiplex PCR. TCRdb redid the calling of the multiplex PCR reads with MiXCR, one entry per CDR3 protein. The sample gives over a million distinct CDR3 sequences, less than 45% of which show up once; around 10% is in the top ten. Study results and caveats: Blood was where most expanded thyroid clonotypes above 0.001 frequency also turned up. Using 13 signatures, a model distinguished ophthalmopathy from stable hyperthyroidism, reaching about 90% sensitivity and roughly 80% specificity.

This clonotype was counted many times. What it recognizes is unknown. Germline assignment: CDR1 DFQATT and CDR2 SNEGSKA (reference sequence). The CDR3 length is 14 residues. The V end was cut by 3 bases, the J end by 0 bases, with 11 bases between. The source of this sequence is an adult man with Graves' hyperthyroidism. The chain couples TRBV20-1 to TRBJ1-1; unclear D gene. Sequencing was done on a sample of peripheral blood or thyroid tissue (not recorded which). DNA for the CDR3: TGCAGTGCTAGTAAGCGACAAGTGAACACTGAAGCTTTCTTT. It specifies CSASKRQVNTEAFF.